The rows below give T cell receptor beta chains drawn from one sample of a study of shared clonotypes between healthy human individuals. The protocol was immunoSEQ multiplex PCR, while the TCRdb copy is restricted to in-frame clones and leaves out a portion. The sample includes hundreds of thousands of clones, roughly nine tenths of them seen just once. Sequencing was done on a sample of naive CD8+ T cells sorted from blood. Source of these receptors: a young man in good health. CDR3s include the opening cysteine and the closing phenylalanine or tryptophan. A D gene is named only where the DNA matches it firmly. Some rows mark clone size as missing; the rest say once, few, many or name a class of expanded clone.

>NA|TRBJ1-2|TRBV28|TRBD1
TGTGCCAGCAGTCCTCCGATAAGCCCCAGGGGGAGCTACACCTTC
CASSPPISPRGSYTF
>NA|TRBJ2-3|TRBV9|TRBD2
TGTGCCAGCAGCGTCCGCAATAGCGGGAGGGCGATAGATACGCAGTATTTT
CASSVRNSGRAIDTQYF
>NA|TRBJ2-7|TRBV14|TRBD1
TGTGCCAGCAGCCCCCTTAGGACAGGGAGCTACGAGCAGTACTTC
CASSPLRTGSYEQYF
>NA|TRBJ2-7|TRBV5-4|NA
TGTGCCAGCAGCTCCCCGGACAACTCCTACGAGCAGTACTTC
CASSSPDNSYEQYF
>NA|TRBJ1-1|TRBV19|NA
TGTGCCAGTAGCCAGGGCGGTGAGCTCACTGAAGCTTTCTTT
CASSQGGELTEAFF
>NA|TRBJ2-1|TRBV7-9|NA
TGTGCCAGCAGCGAGAGGCTTAGGCCCTACAATGAGCAGTTCTTC
CASSERLRPYNEQFF
>NA|TRBJ2-4|TRBV7-9|TRBD1
TGTGCCAGCAGTAACGGACAGGTGGCCAAAAACATTCAGTACTTC
CASSNGQVAKNIQYF
>once|TRBJ1-3|TRBV7-9|NA
TGTGCCAGCAGCTTAGAAGGAAACACCATATATTTT
CASSLEGNTIYF
>NA|TRBJ2-1|TRBV15|TRBD2
TGTGCCACCAGCAGGGGACTAGCGGACAATGAGCAGTTCTTC
CATSRGLADNEQFF
>NA|TRBJ2-1|TRBV27|NA
TGTGCCAGCAGTTCGTCTAGCGAGGGGCAGTTCTTC
CASSSSSEGQFF
>NA|TRBJ2-1|TRBV9|TRBD2
TGTGCCAGCAGCGTAGATGGTAGCGGGAGGAATAATGAGCAGTTCTTC
CASSVDGSGRNNEQFF
>NA|TRBJ2-1|TRBV27|NA
TGTGCCAGCAGGGTGAGCGGACCTTACAATGAGCAGTTCTTC
CASRVSGPYNEQFF
>NA|TRBJ2-7|TRBV7-9|TRBD1
TGTGCCAGCAGCTTAGTAGGGGGACAGGGATTTATCGACGAGCAGTACTTC
CASSLVGGQGFIDEQYF
>once|TRBJ2-2|TRBV4-1|NA
TGCGCCAGCAGCCCCCGGACGGATCCGACCGGGGAGCTGTTTTTT
CASSPRTDPTGELFF
>once|TRBJ2-7|TRBV5-1|TRBD1
TGCGCCAGCAGCCTTAGGGACAGGGGTTACGAGCAGTACTTC
CASSLRDRGYEQYF
>NA|TRBJ2-2|TRBV14|NA
TGTGCCAGCAGCCCGCCCGAAACGAACACCGGGGAGCTGTTTTTT
CASSPPETNTGELFF
>NA|TRBJ1-2|TRBV27|TRBD1
TGTGCCAGCAGTCACACACCGGGACAGATCTATGGCTACACCTTC
CASSHTPGQIYGYTF
>NA|TRBJ1-4|TRBV4-1|NA
TGCGCCAGCAGCCCTACAGCGTATTCTAATGAAAAACTGTTTTTT
CASSPTAYSNEKLFF
>once|TRBJ1-4|TRBV4-1|NA
TGCGCCAGCAGCCGCATTCCAGGGGTGGATTCCCGGGAAAAACTGTTTTTT
CASSRIPGVDSREKLFF
>once|TRBJ2-5|TRBV27|NA
TGTGCCAGCAGTTTAAATTTCGCAGGGCGCGGAGAGACCCAGTACTTC
CASSLNFAGRGETQYF
>NA|TRBJ2-3|TRBV5-1|TRBD2
TGCGCCAGCAGCGGGGGACTAGCGGGAGGAGGGGATACGCAGTATTTT
CASSGGLAGGGDTQYF
>NA|TRBJ2-7|TRBV18|NA
TGTGCCAGCTCACCAGACAATTCGGTCTACGAGCAGTACTTC
CASSPDNSVYEQYF
>NA|TRBJ1-1|TRBV6-6|NA
TGTGCCAGCAGGTTAAGCTGGGGCACTGAAGCTTTCTTT
CASRLSWGTEAFF
>NA|TRBJ2-4|TRBV21-1|NA
TGTGCCAGCGCGAAGCGGGGGGGAGCTGGGCAGTACTTC
CASAKRGGAGQYF
>NA|TRBJ2-1|TRBV27|TRBD2
TGTGCCAGCACGGCGGGAGGGGGGTACAATGAGCAGTTCTTC
CASTAGGGYNEQFF
>NA|TRBJ2-7|TRBV6-5|NA
TGTGCCAGCCGGCTAGGGATTCGGTCCTACGAGCAGTACTTC
CASRLGIRSYEQYF
>NA|TRBJ2-7|TRBV7-6|NA
TGTGCCAGCAGCTACGCTGAGGGATACGAGCAGTACTTC
CASSYAEGYEQYF
>NA|TRBJ2-5|TRBV7-9|NA
TGTGCCACCCGGGGAGGGGGTTCGGAGGAGACCCAGTACTTC
CATRGGGSEETQYF
>NA|TRBJ1-2|TRBV4-1|NA
TGCGCCAGCAGCCAAGAGACAGGTTCCCTGGGAGGCTACACCTTC
CASSQETGSLGGYTF